Presented here are 17 T cell receptor beta chains from one specimen sequenced in a study of early T cells in non-severe SARS-CoV-2 infection (dated by TCRdb to the early 2020s). The receptor library was made with 5' RACE. For sequencing, a NextSeq 500 was employed. TCRdb passed the public sequencing reads through fastp at Q25 and MiXCR, retaining productive beta sequences. Rows with one shared CDR3 protein collapse into an entry with the most common genes and DNA. The sample table records about 89,000 distinct CDR3 sequences; about 15% of these occur just once. The ten biggest clones cover just under 0.6% of the sample. Sequences were obtained from whole blood. These receptors came from an adult who was a healthcare worker with PCR-confirmed SARS-CoV-2 infection or an uninfected control (not recorded which).

This clonotype was counted only a few times. The V gene is TRBV5-1, the J gene TRBJ2-1; D unresolved. The CDR3 totals 11 residues. Between the trimmed V and J ends, which lost 2 bases and 8 bases, there was a span of 5 bases. Per germline, CDR1 SGHRS and CDR2 YFSETQ. This chain's CDR3 is CASSLVDEQFF. CDR3 sequence (DNA): TGCGCCAGCAGCTTAGTTGATGAGCAGTTCTTC.

This clonotype was observed a single time. The genes are TRBV5-8 and TRBJ2-6; D might be TRBD1 (6 bases). V was trimmed by 5 bases and J by 2 bases, leaving 11 bases between them. This CDR3 has 15 amino acids. CDR1 is SGHTS and CDR2 is YDEGEE in the germline V gene. CDR3 residues: CASRMGHPGANVLTF. In nucleotides, the CDR3 is TGTGCCAGCAGGATGGGACACCCTGGGGCCAACGTCCTGACTTTC.

The table lists this clonotype with a few counts. This chain connects TRBV6-5 to TRBJ1-2; the D is unclear. The CDR3 contains 12 residues. CDR1 is MNHEY and CDR2 is SVGAGI in the germline V gene. Between the trimmed V and J ends, which lost 2 bases and 5 bases, there was a span of 6 bases. The CDR3, as DNA: TGTGCCAGCAGTTACATGGGGTATGGCTACACCTTC. It codes for CASSYMGYGYTF.

The sample holds a few counts of this clonotype. This rearrangement joins TRBV19 to TRBJ2-3; D may be TRBD2 (6 bases). This CDR3 has 15 residues. CDR1 and CDR2 from the germline V gene are LNHDA and SQIVND (reference sequence). Trimming cost V 4 bases and J 3 bases, with 14 bases left between them. CDR3 loop: CASSSLGGSTDTQYF. The CDR3 coding sequence is TGTGCCAGTAGTAGTTTGGGGGGTTCGACAGATACGCAGTATTTT.

This chain joins TRBV6-2 or TRBV6-3 and TRBJ2-2, with 10 bases aligning to TRBD2. This CDR3 contains 16 residues. J was trimmed by 6 bases and V by 4 bases; bases with no gene match: 8. CDR1 and CDR2 (germline): MNHEY, SVGEGT. CDR3: CASSFRLAGRSGELFF. CDR3 sequence (DNA): TGTGCCAGCAGTTTTCGACTAGCGGGTCGGTCCGGGGAGCTGTTTTTT.

The chain uses TRBV6-6 and TRBJ2-7; possibly TRBD1 or TRBD2 for D (7 bases each). The germline V gene has CDR1 MNHNY and CDR2 SVGAGI (reference sequence). V was shortened by 0 bases and J by 0 bases, with 12 bases between the two germline ends. This CDR3 contains 16 residues. The CDR3 coding sequence is TGTGCCAGCAGTTACTCGGGAGGGGGCATCTCCTACGAGCAGTACGTC. It is translated as CASSYSGGGISYEQYV.

This clonotype has at least ten counts. V usage is TRBV11-2 and J usage is TRBJ2-3; D not resolved. The CDR3 runs to 12 residues. The germline CDR1 and CDR2 sequences are SGHAT and FQNNGV. Trimming removed 0 bases at V and 7 bases at J, with 5 bases between. The CDR3 sequence is CASSLDPYTQYF. CDR3 bases: TGTGCCAGCAGCTTAGACCCTTATACGCAGTATTTT.

This clonotype was detected only once. This rearrangement joins TRBV9 to TRBJ2-2; 10 nucleotides align to TRBD2. The germline V gene encodes CDR1 SGDLS and CDR2 YYNGEE. This CDR3 region has 16 residues. V lost 4 bases and J lost 8; bases outside the gene matches: 11. The CDR3 region has the DNA TGTGCCAGCAGCCAGGGACTAGCGTCGTCCAGTGGGGAGCTGTTTTTT. It is translated as CASSQGLASSSGELFF.

This clonotype has at least ten counts. This chain links TRBV7-8 with TRBJ2-7; D perhaps matches TRBD2 (6 bases). CDR3 length equals 15 residues. Germline V gives CDR1 SGHVS, CDR2 FQNEAQ. Trimming took 3 bases from V and 6 from J, leaving 18 bases between them. CDR3 bases: TGTGCCAGCAGCTTTAGTATGGGGGGTCTAGGCGAGCAGTACGTC. Its translation is CASSFSMGGLGEQYV.

This chain connects TRBV20-1 to TRBJ2-1, with no clear D. From germline, CDR1 is DFQATT and CDR2 SNEGSKA (reference sequence). The ends were cut back, 0 bases at V and 9 bases at J, with 18 bases in the middle. The CDR3 sequence is 15 residues long. The CDR3 sequence: CSAREASSKASEQFF. DNA of the CDR3: TGCAGTGCTAGAGAAGCATCCTCTAAGGCTTCTGAGCAGTTCTTC.

This clonotype was recorded at least ten times. The chain recombines TRBV30 with TRBJ2-3, with 7 bases fitting TRBD1. The CDR3 consists of 16 residues. Germline V gene sequence: CDR1 GTSNPN, CDR2 SVGIG (reference sequence). Losses at the gene ends were 4 bases for V and 0 bases for J; bases not matched to a gene: 10. CDR3 loop: CAWTYGGQTSTDTQYF. The CDR3 DNA is TGTGCCTGGACCTATGGGGGACAGACTAGCACAGATACGCAGTATTTT.

CDR3: CASSQQGLAGNDNEQFF. As DNA, the CDR3 is TGTGCCAGCAGCCAACAAGGTCTAGCGGGGAATGACAATGAGCAGTTCTTC. The V gene is TRBV3-1, the J gene TRBJ2-1, with TRBD2 matching over 9 bases. The CDR3 is 17 residues long. V shed 2 bases, J shed 5 bases, and the junction held 10 bases outside the gene matches. Germline V gene data show CDR1 as LGHDT and CDR2 as YNNKEL (reference sequence).

This clonotype has just a few counts. CDR3 sequence reads: CASSTRGEGPTTTDTQYF. DNA of the CDR3: TGTGCCAGCAGCACCCGGGGGGAGGGACCAACTACCACAGATACGCAGTATTTT. The chain employs TRBV21-1 and TRBJ2-3; TRBD2, the D gene given by the table, was not confirmed from the DNA. TRBV21-1 has pseudogene status. The CDR3 extends over 18 amino acids.

The chain combines TRBV20-1 with TRBJ1-6; the D gene is possibly TRBD1 (6 bases). The V gene's germline CDR1 is DFQATT and CDR2 SNEGSKA (reference sequence). V was clipped by 0 bases and J by 8 bases, with 14 bases between them. There are 15 residues in the CDR3. The CDR3, as DNA: TGCAGTGCTAGAGATGAGGGGGTTAATCATTCACCCCTCCACTTT. Translation gives CSARDEGVNHSPLHF.

The chain recombines TRBV18 with TRBJ2-3; D might be TRBD2 (5 bases). The V gene's germline CDR1 is KGHSH and CDR2 LQKENI. V gave up 2 bases and J gave up 4 bases, with 13 bases separating them. CDR3 length equals 15 residues. The CDR3: CASSPIGGLADTQYF. In nucleotides, the CDR3 is TGTGCCAGCTCACCAATTGGTGGACTTGCAGATACGCAGTATTTT.

The rearrangement joins TRBV12-5 to TRBJ2-1, with TRBD2 matching 7 bases. The ends lost 6 bases at V and 0 bases at J; junction bases unmatched: 8. The CDR3 covers 16 residues. Per the germline V gene, CDR1 is LGHNT and CDR2 is FRNRAP. CDR3 bases: TGTGCTAGTGGGACTGGGGGGGTAAGCTCCTACAATGAGCAGTTCTTC. As protein: CASGTGGVSSYNEQFF. The variable domain in full, with the rest retrieved from reference TRBV12-5 and TRBJ2-1, is DARVTQTPRHKVTEMGQEVTMRCQPILGHNTVFWYRQTMMQGLELLAYFRNRAPLDDSGMPKDRFSAEMPDATLATLKIQPSEPRDSAVYFCASGTGGVSSYNEQFFGPGTRLTVL.

This clonotype turned up a few times. This chain uses TRBV4-2 with TRBJ2-3; D remains ambiguous. CDR3 length equals 15 residues. The V gene lost 0 bases and the J gene lost 2 bases, with 9 bases spanning the gap. Germline CDR1 is LGHNA and CDR2 is YNFKEQ. The CDR3 bases are TGTGCCAGCAGCCAAGATCGAGTCGACACAGATACGCAGTATTTT. It is translated as CASSQDRVDTDTQYF.